This TCR beta chain was captured by sequencing in a study of blood T cells in healthy people across ages. This CDR3 spans 16 amino acids. V lost 5 bases, J lost 0 bases, and 11 bases stayed unmatched. Germline CDR1 DFQATT, CDR2 SNEGSKA (reference sequence). A second PCR, run for about 7 to 11 cycles, used a sample-barcoded 5' primer plus a J-beta primer mix. From the 5' RACE reads, TCRdb called clonotypes with MiXCR, one entry per CDR3 protein. The sample gives 700,000 or so distinct CDR3 sequences, roughly 41% of which show up once; 25% to 30% is in the top ten. V gene TRBV20-1 combines with J gene TRBJ2-3; the match to TRBD2 covers 7 bases. This TCR was sampled from a man older than 75 in good health. Sequencing was done on a sample of blood. The CDR3 DNA reads TGCAGTGCTGACGATCCTAGCGGAGCTAGCACAGATACGCAGTATTTT. As protein: CSADDPSGASTDTQYF.